This TCR beta chain derives from a study of blood T cell repertoires in COVID-19. Overall study context: Sites across the United States, Italy and Spain contributed samples from acute and convalescent COVID-19. T cells, B-cell-depleted T cells, or PBMCs supplied cDNA or gDNA.

V shed 5 bases and J shed 3 bases, with 14 bases lying between them. CDR1 and CDR2 (germline): MNHEY, SMNVEV (reference sequence). There are 15 residues in the CDR3. In the original workflow: Reference gene primer amplification in the assay estimated nucleated cell counts. The method was immunoSEQ multiplex PCR; TCRdb's version includes in-frame clones alone and lacks a portion of them. Clone size and V and J calls were adopted from that table, with D and trimming inferred from the DNA. Among hundreds of thousands of clones listed, roughly 80% were seen once. This TCR was sampled from a woman in her thirties or forties with active or convalescent COVID-19. The chain couples TRBV27 to TRBJ2-1; D might be TRBD2 (6 bases). Source material: peripheral blood. CDR3 coding DNA: TGTGCCAGCAGTCCCCGCGCGGGAAACTACAATGAGCAGTTCTTC. Translating gives CASSPRAGNYNEQFF.